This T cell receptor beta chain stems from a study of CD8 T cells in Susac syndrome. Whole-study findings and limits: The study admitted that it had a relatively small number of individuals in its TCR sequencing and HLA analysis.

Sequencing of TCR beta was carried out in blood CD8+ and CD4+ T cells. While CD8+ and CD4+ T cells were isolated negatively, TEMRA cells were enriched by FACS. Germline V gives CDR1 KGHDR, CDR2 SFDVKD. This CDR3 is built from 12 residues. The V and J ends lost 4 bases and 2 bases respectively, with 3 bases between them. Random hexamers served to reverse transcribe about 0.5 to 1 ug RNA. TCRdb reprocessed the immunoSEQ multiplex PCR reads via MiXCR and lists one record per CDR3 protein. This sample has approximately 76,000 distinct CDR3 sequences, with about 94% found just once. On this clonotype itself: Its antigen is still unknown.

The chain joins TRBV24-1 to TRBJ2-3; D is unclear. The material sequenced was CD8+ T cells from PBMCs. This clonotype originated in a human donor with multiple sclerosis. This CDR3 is CATSETTDTQYF. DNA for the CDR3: TGTGCCACCAGTGAGACCACAGATACGCAGTATTTT.